Listed below are T cell receptor beta chains from one sample, sequenced in a study of blood T cell repertoires in COVID-19. Clones were read by immunoSEQ multiplex PCR, and TCRdb kept only the in-frame ones, dropping some. The data contain under 200,000 clones, roughly 84% of them singletons. The source material was peripheral blood. These receptors came from a man younger than 35 with active or convalescent COVID-19. The CDR3 runs from the conserved cysteine through the conserved F or W. A D gene is named only where the DNA matches it firmly. Size tells how often a clone was seen (once, few, many) or the class of an expanded clone, and some rows leave it out.

d_gene: -
v_gene: TRBV7-6
j_gene: TRBJ1-6
abundance: -
CDR3nt: TGTGCCAGCAGCTTACCAGGGATGGGCTCACCCCTCCACTTT
CDR3aa: CASSLPGMGSPLHF

d_gene: -
v_gene: TRBV30
j_gene: TRBJ1-4
abundance: -
CDR3nt: TGTGCCTGGAGTAAGGGACTCATAGGGGAAAAACTGTTTTTT
CDR3aa: CAWSKGLIGEKLFF

d_gene: TRBD2
v_gene: TRBV7-9
j_gene: TRBJ2-1
abundance: -
CDR3nt: TGTGCCAGCAGCACACTAGCGGGGATCTCCTACAATGAGCAGTTCTTC
CDR3aa: CASSTLAGISYNEQFF

d_gene: -
v_gene: TRBV13
j_gene: TRBJ2-7
abundance: -
CDR3nt: TGTGCCAGCAGCTTTTACTCGAGGAGTGGAACCTACGAGCAGTACTTC
CDR3aa: CASSFYSRSGTYEQYF

d_gene: -
v_gene: TRBV2
j_gene: TRBJ2-2
abundance: -
CDR3nt: TGTGCCAGCAAATGGCTAGCGAGCCCCGGGGAGCTGTTTTTT
CDR3aa: CASKWLASPGELFF

d_gene: TRBD1
v_gene: TRBV5-1
j_gene: TRBJ1-2
abundance: once
CDR3nt: TGCGCCAGCAGCCGGACAGGGGGCGACTATGGCTACACCTTC
CDR3aa: CASSRTGGDYGYTF

d_gene: TRBD1
v_gene: TRBV10-3
j_gene: TRBJ1-2
abundance: -
CDR3nt: TGTGCCATCAGTGAGTCCGGACAGGGTTATGGCTACACCTTC
CDR3aa: CAISESGQGYGYTF

d_gene: -
v_gene: TRBV19
j_gene: TRBJ1-2
abundance: -
CDR3nt: TGTGCCAGTAGTTACCAAGGGGTTAACTATGGCTACACCTTC
CDR3aa: CASSYQGVNYGYTF

d_gene: TRBD2
v_gene: TRBV7-8
j_gene: TRBJ2-7
abundance: -
CDR3nt: TGTGCCAGCAGCTTCGGGACTAATCCCTCCTACGAGCAGTACTTC
CDR3aa: CASSFGTNPSYEQYF

d_gene: TRBD2
v_gene: TRBV6-5
j_gene: TRBJ2-3
abundance: -
CDR3nt: TGTGCCAGCAGTTACCGCGGACTAGCGGGGGATACGCAGTATTTT
CDR3aa: CASSYRGLAGDTQYF

d_gene: -
v_gene: TRBV29-1
j_gene: TRBJ2-1
abundance: -
CDR3nt: TGCAGCGTCGGACCACGGAGGAATGAGCAGTTCTTC
CDR3aa: CSVGPRRNEQFF

d_gene: -
v_gene: TRBV14
j_gene: TRBJ1-2
abundance: -
CDR3nt: TGTGCCAGCAGCCAAGACCAGGGAATCGGCTATGGCTACACCTTC
CDR3aa: CASSQDQGIGYGYTF

d_gene: TRBD2
v_gene: TRBV7-2
j_gene: TRBJ2-4
abundance: -
CDR3nt: TGTGCCAGCAGCCAAGGACTAGCGGGATTTGGGTCGGAAAACATTCAGTACTTC
CDR3aa: CASSQGLAGFGSENIQYF

d_gene: -
v_gene: TRBV28
j_gene: TRBJ1-4
abundance: -
CDR3nt: TGTGCCAGCAATGCACAGACAGCAACTAATGAAAAACTGTTTTTT
CDR3aa: CASNAQTATNEKLFF

d_gene: -
v_gene: TRBV3-1/TRBV3-2
j_gene: TRBJ1-5
abundance: -
CDR3nt: TGTGCCAGCAGCCAAGGGGCAGGGGCCGATCAGCCCCAGCATTTT
CDR3aa: CASSQGAGADQPQHF

d_gene: -
v_gene: TRBV18
j_gene: TRBJ2-1
abundance: -
CDR3nt: TGTGCCAGCTCACCACCAAATCCAGGAACCTACAATGAGCAGTTCTTC
CDR3aa: CASSPPNPGTYNEQFF

d_gene: TRBD2
v_gene: TRBV7-2
j_gene: TRBJ2-1
abundance: -
CDR3nt: TGTGCCAGCAGCTTAGGCGGGAGAACCTACAATGAGCAGTTCTTC
CDR3aa: CASSLGGRTYNEQFF

d_gene: TRBD1
v_gene: TRBV5-1
j_gene: TRBJ2-5
abundance: -
CDR3nt: TGCGCCAGCAGCTTCGGGACAGTCCAAGAGACCCAGTACTTC
CDR3aa: CASSFGTVQETQYF

d_gene: TRBD2
v_gene: TRBV2
j_gene: TRBJ2-1
abundance: -
CDR3nt: TGTGCCAGCAATCGACTAGCAAATGAGCAGTTCTTC
CDR3aa: CASNRLANEQFF

d_gene: TRBD1
v_gene: TRBV3-1/TRBV3-2
j_gene: TRBJ1-3
abundance: -
CDR3nt: TGTGCCAGCAGCCGCGGACAGGGTGGAAACACCATATATTTT
CDR3aa: CASSRGQGGNTIYF

d_gene: TRBD1
v_gene: TRBV6-6
j_gene: TRBJ2-1
abundance: -
CDR3nt: TGTGCCAGCAGGCCGGGACAGGGGGTTCGTAGTGAGCAGTTCTTC
CDR3aa: CASRPGQGVRSEQFF

d_gene: TRBD2
v_gene: TRBV28
j_gene: TRBJ2-1
abundance: -
CDR3nt: TGTGCCAGCAGTTCAATTAGCGGGAGAGGCTACAATGAGCAGTTCTTC
CDR3aa: CASSSISGRGYNEQFF

d_gene: -
v_gene: TRBV30
j_gene: TRBJ2-7
abundance: -
CDR3nt: TGTGCCTGGAGTACCCTAGCTGCGGGAAGCTCCTACGAGCAGTACTTC
CDR3aa: CAWSTLAAGSSYEQYF

d_gene: -
v_gene: TRBV5-1
j_gene: TRBJ1-1
abundance: once
CDR3nt: TGCGCCAGCAGCTTGGATGGCAGGGTTTATTCTGAAGCTTTCTTT
CDR3aa: CASSLDGRVYSEAFF

d_gene: TRBD2
v_gene: TRBV7-8
j_gene: TRBJ2-2
abundance: -
CDR3nt: TGTGCCAGCAGCCAACGGGTAGCGGGGGGGACCGGGGAGCTGTTTTTT
CDR3aa: CASSQRVAGGTGELFF

d_gene: -
v_gene: TRBV28
j_gene: TRBJ1-5
abundance: -
CDR3nt: TGTGCCAGCAGTCGACACCTTTATAGCAATCAGCCCCAGCATTTT
CDR3aa: CASSRHLYSNQPQHF

d_gene: TRBD1
v_gene: TRBV6-6
j_gene: TRBJ1-1
abundance: -
CDR3nt: TGTGCCAGCAGACTGACGGTAGGGGGCCGAACTGAAGCTTTCTTT
CDR3aa: CASRLTVGGRTEAFF

d_gene: TRBD1
v_gene: TRBV2
j_gene: TRBJ1-6
abundance: -
CDR3nt: TGTGCCAGCAAAGACAGGGGTATTCGTAATTCACCCCTCCACTTT
CDR3aa: CASKDRGIRNSPLHF

d_gene: -
v_gene: TRBV18
j_gene: TRBJ1-1
abundance: -
CDR3nt: TGTGCCAGCTCATCTTCCATGGACGCGGGAGGTGAAGCTTTCTTT
CDR3aa: CASSSSMDAGGEAFF

d_gene: TRBD2
v_gene: TRBV7-2
j_gene: TRBJ2-3
abundance: -
CDR3nt: TGTGCCAGCAGCCTGGGACTAGCGGGGCCTAGCACAGATACGCAGTATTTT
CDR3aa: CASSLGLAGPSTDTQYF

d_gene: TRBD2
v_gene: TRBV5-5
j_gene: TRBJ2-3
abundance: -
CDR3nt: TGTGCCAGCAGCTTGGCCCCTACTAGCGGGGGCACAGATACGCAGTATTTT
CDR3aa: CASSLAPTSGGTDTQYF

d_gene: -
v_gene: TRBV11-3
j_gene: TRBJ1-1
abundance: -
CDR3nt: TGTGCCAGCAGCTTAGCCGGGGGGACTGAAGCTTTCTTT
CDR3aa: CASSLAGGTEAFF

d_gene: -
v_gene: TRBV18
j_gene: TRBJ1-2
abundance: -
CDR3nt: TGTGCCAGCTCATCTTTACAGGGACCCTCTAACTATGGCTACACCTTC
CDR3aa: CASSSLQGPSNYGYTF

d_gene: -
v_gene: TRBV6-6
j_gene: TRBJ2-4
abundance: -
CDR3nt: TGTGCCAGCAGTTACCCGTCGGGCAAAAACATTCAGTACTTC
CDR3aa: CASSYPSGKNIQYF

d_gene: -
v_gene: TRBV5-4
j_gene: TRBJ1-1
abundance: -
CDR3nt: TGTGCCAGCAGCTTGCGAGGAGGGTTGAACACTGAAGCTTTCTTT
CDR3aa: CASSLRGGLNTEAFF

d_gene: -
v_gene: TRBV24-1
j_gene: TRBJ2-4
abundance: -
CDR3nt: TGTGCCACCAGTTTAGAGGACACCAAAAACATTCAGTACTTC
CDR3aa: CATSLEDTKNIQYF

d_gene: -
v_gene: TRBV25-1
j_gene: TRBJ2-7
abundance: once
CDR3nt: TGTGCCACCCCCGCACGACAAACACCGAACTACGAGCAGTACTTC
CDR3aa: CATPARQTPNYEQYF

d_gene: TRBD2
v_gene: TRBV11-2
j_gene: TRBJ2-3
abundance: once
CDR3nt: TGTGCCAGCAGCTTAGTGGGCGGGGGGGCGACAGATACGCAGTATTTT
CDR3aa: CASSLVGGGATDTQYF

d_gene: -
v_gene: TRBV5-6
j_gene: TRBJ1-6
abundance: once
CDR3nt: TGTGCCAGCAGCTCCACCGGGGGGCCAAGAAATTCACCCCTCCACTTT
CDR3aa: CASSSTGGPRNSPLHF

d_gene: TRBD1
v_gene: TRBV18
j_gene: TRBJ1-5
abundance: -
CDR3nt: TGTGCCAGCTCAACAGGGGGCAGACAGCCCCAGCATTTT
CDR3aa: CASSTGGRQPQHF

d_gene: TRBD2
v_gene: TRBV5-1
j_gene: TRBJ2-1
abundance: once
CDR3nt: TGCGCCAGCAACAGATTGCGGGGCGGGGGGACCTACAATGAGCAGTTCTTC
CDR3aa: CASNRLRGGGTYNEQFF

d_gene: TRBD2
v_gene: TRBV3-1/TRBV3-2
j_gene: TRBJ2-7
abundance: -
CDR3nt: TGTGCCAGCAGCCCCGGGACTAGCGCCTACGAGCAGTACTTC
CDR3aa: CASSPGTSAYEQYF

d_gene: -
v_gene: TRBV25-1
j_gene: TRBJ2-7
abundance: -
CDR3nt: TGTGCCAGCAGTGGACCGACAGGCTCGGGCTACGAGCAGTACTTC
CDR3aa: CASSGPTGSGYEQYF

d_gene: -
v_gene: TRBV9
j_gene: TRBJ1-1
abundance: -
CDR3nt: TGTGCCAGCAGCCCAAACTCAGGCACTGAAGCTTTCTTT
CDR3aa: CASSPNSGTEAFF

d_gene: TRBD1
v_gene: TRBV2
j_gene: TRBJ2-3
abundance: few
CDR3nt: TGTGCCAGCAGTTTTCGGACAGGGGTCACAGATACGCAGTATTTT
CDR3aa: CASSFRTGVTDTQYF

d_gene: -
v_gene: TRBV27
j_gene: TRBJ2-7
abundance: -
CDR3nt: TGTGCCAGCAGTTTATCTCTAGGGGTAGGGTACGAGCAGTACTTC
CDR3aa: CASSLSLGVGYEQYF

d_gene: TRBD2
v_gene: TRBV5-1
j_gene: TRBJ2-3
abundance: once
CDR3nt: TGCGCCAGCAGCTTGAGGGCGGGGGGGATCACAGATACGCAGTATTTT
CDR3aa: CASSLRAGGITDTQYF

d_gene: -
v_gene: TRBV20-1
j_gene: TRBJ2-5
abundance: -
CDR3nt: TGCAGTGAGGGGGTGGGAGAGACCCAGTACTTC
CDR3aa: CSEGVGETQYF

d_gene: -
v_gene: TRBV7-9
j_gene: TRBJ1-2
abundance: few
CDR3nt: TGTGCCAGCAGCTCCTCCGGGACACCAAGCTATGGCTACACCTTC
CDR3aa: CASSSSGTPSYGYTF

d_gene: TRBD1
v_gene: TRBV4-3
j_gene: TRBJ1-1
abundance: -
CDR3nt: TGCGCCAGCAGCCAAGATTCCGGGACAGGGGGCACTGAAGCTTTCTTT
CDR3aa: CASSQDSGTGGTEAFF

d_gene: TRBD1
v_gene: TRBV19
j_gene: TRBJ2-7
abundance: -
CDR3nt: TGTGCCAGTAGTAGAGGGACAGGGTCTTCCTACGAGCAGTACTTC
CDR3aa: CASSRGTGSSYEQYF

d_gene: -
v_gene: TRBV6-5
j_gene: TRBJ2-2
abundance: -
CDR3nt: TGTGCCAGCAGGGTAGGGGGGGCGAACACCGGGGAGCTGTTTTTT
CDR3aa: CASRVGGANTGELFF

d_gene: TRBD2
v_gene: TRBV6-5
j_gene: TRBJ2-3
abundance: -
CDR3nt: TGTGCCAGCAGTTTAATACTAGCGGGGGAGATTAGTTCGCAGTATTTT
CDR3aa: CASSLILAGEISSQYF

d_gene: -
v_gene: TRBV3-1/TRBV3-2
j_gene: TRBJ1-5
abundance: -
CDR3nt: TGTGCCAGCAGCCAAGGGGGGGATCAGCCCCAGCATTTT
CDR3aa: CASSQGGDQPQHF

d_gene: TRBD2
v_gene: TRBV6-4
j_gene: TRBJ2-1
abundance: few
CDR3nt: TGTGCCAGCAGTGACTCAGCGGGAGCCTACAATGAGCAGTTCTTC
CDR3aa: CASSDSAGAYNEQFF

d_gene: TRBD2
v_gene: TRBV5-1
j_gene: TRBJ2-7
abundance: -
CDR3nt: TGCGCCAGCAGGACTAGAGCGGGAGGGCTCCAGCAGTACTTC
CDR3aa: CASRTRAGGLQQYF

d_gene: TRBD1
v_gene: TRBV3-1/TRBV3-2
j_gene: TRBJ1-4
abundance: -
CDR3nt: TGTGCCAGCAGTCGTCAGCGTCAGGGGGCTAATGAAAAACTGTTTTTT
CDR3aa: CASSRQRQGANEKLFF

d_gene: -
v_gene: TRBV4-2
j_gene: TRBJ2-3
abundance: -
CDR3nt: TGTGCCAGCAGCCAAGCGTCAGCGGTTGCCACAGATACGCAGTATTTT
CDR3aa: CASSQASAVATDTQYF

d_gene: -
v_gene: TRBV5-5
j_gene: TRBJ1-4
abundance: many
CDR3nt: TGTGCCAGCAGCTTGGCGAGAGGGAATGGAGAAAAACTGTTTTTT
CDR3aa: CASSLARGNGEKLFF